This T cell receptor beta chain comes out of a study of siplizumab effects on memory and regulatory T cells. Overall study results and limits: In siplizumab cultures, the suppressive function of proliferating Tregs remained unconfirmed. Relative to controls at approximately 25%, mappable alloreactive CD4+ clones exhibited a mean Treg-derived proportion of approximately 68% with siplizumab.

The CDR3 covers 18 residues. Trimming cost V 3 bases and J 0 bases, with 15 bases left between them. Germline V gene lookup returns CDR1 MDHEN and CDR2 SYDVKM. Concerning this clone itself: Its antigen is undetermined.

Roughly 100,000 TCR templates per sample were assayed. TCRdb's table, derived via immunoSEQ multiplex PCR, lists solely in-frame clones and lacks some. The data show just over 60,000 clones, 79% seen once. This TCR was sampled from a human donor in good health. Material: memory CD4+ T cells sorted from blood. The V call is TRBV28, the J call TRBJ2-6; D is possibly TRBD1 or TRBD2 (5 bases each). The CDR3, as DNA: TGTGCCAGCAGTTTCTTGAGGGACGGCCTCTCTGGGGCCAACGTCCTGACTTTC. It translates to CASSFLRDGLSGANVLTF.